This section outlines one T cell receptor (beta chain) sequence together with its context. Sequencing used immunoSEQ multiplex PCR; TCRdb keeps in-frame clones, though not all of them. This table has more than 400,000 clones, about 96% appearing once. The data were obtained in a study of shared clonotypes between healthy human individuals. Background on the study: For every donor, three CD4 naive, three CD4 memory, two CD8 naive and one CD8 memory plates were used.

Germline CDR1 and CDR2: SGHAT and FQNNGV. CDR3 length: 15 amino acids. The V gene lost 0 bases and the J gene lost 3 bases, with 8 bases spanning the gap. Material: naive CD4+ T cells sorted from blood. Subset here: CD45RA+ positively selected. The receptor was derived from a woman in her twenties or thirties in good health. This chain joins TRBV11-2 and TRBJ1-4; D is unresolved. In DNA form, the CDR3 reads TGTGCCAGCAGCTTAGACGGGCTGTCTAATGAAAAACTGTTTTTT. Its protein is CASSLDGLSNEKLFF.